Detailed here is one T cell receptor (beta chain). These data belong to a study of blood T cell repertoires in COVID-19. Looking at the study overall: Acute-phase and convalescent COVID-19 samples originated in the United States, Italy and Spain. From T cells, B-cell-depleted T cells, or PBMCs came the material, which was cDNA or gDNA.

In the original analysis: Researchers report that nucleated cell counts were estimated from reference gene primer amplification. Only in-frame clones appear in the TCRdb table, and some are missing; sequencing was by immunoSEQ multiplex PCR. V and J calls and clone size come straight from that table; D and trimming were deduced from the DNA. Of 200,000 to 250,000 clones in the sample, over 75% were seen once. This CDR3 comprises 15 residues. In germline, CDR1 is SGHRS, CDR2 YFSETQ. J was trimmed by 4 bases and V by 4 bases; bases with no gene match: 9. The sequenced sample consisted of peripheral blood. The genes are TRBV5-1 and TRBJ2-5; 8 nucleotides line up with TRBD1. This clonotype was sampled from a man younger than 45 who had recovered from COVID-19. CDR3 DNA sequence: TGCGCCAGCAGCCACCCGGACAGGGAGGTAGAGACCCAGTACTTC. The encoded protein is CASSHPDREVETQYF.